This T cell receptor (beta chain) was identified during a study of T cells in Graves' hyperthyroidism and ophthalmopathy. Study information: Pretreatment peripheral blood was obtained at initial diagnosis.

Researchers barred patients who had uncontrolled infection, other autoimmune disease, pregnancy or lactation. Amplification of TCR beta CDR3 regions used RNA as the template. RT-PCR in the first round (using the HTBI primer set) targeted the TCR CDR3. TCRdb reprocessed the multiplex PCR reads via MiXCR and lists one record per CDR3 protein. The data contain hundreds of thousands of distinct CDR3 sequences, 15% to 20% of them seen just once; the ten biggest clones take up approximately 20%. This CDR3 region has 15 residues. Germline CDR1 reads ENHRY; CDR2 reads SYGVKD. After removal of 3 bases from V and 7 bases from J, the junction contained 8 bases not matched to a gene.

The TCR was taken from a woman under 30 with Graves' hyperthyroidism. Material: blood. The rearrangement joins TRBV10-3 to TRBJ1-4; 7 bases agree with TRBD1. In DNA, the CDR3 is TGTGCCATCAGTGATACAGGGGATTTGGGTGAAAAACTGTTTTTT. Protein: CAISDTGDLGEKLFF.